Presented here are 21 T cell receptor beta chains from one specimen sequenced in a study of PD-L1 blockade in urothelial cancer. Profiled with immunoSEQ multiplex PCR; TCRdb holds only in-frame clones, not every one. The table shows about 44,000 clones, with 75% to 95% occurring only once. Time point described: peripheral blood 6 weeks after treatment start. The sample in question was PBMCs, obtained around atezolizumab (anti-PD-L1) treatment. The origin of the receptors is a man in his 70s with urothelial cancer.

The chain recombines TRBV5-1 with TRBJ2-7; the match to TRBD2 covers 9 bases. This CDR3 comprises 15 residues. V was clipped by 4 bases and J by 3 bases; unmatched bases: 8. Germline lookup yields CDR1 SGHRS and CDR2 YFSETQ. CDR3 protein: CASSGDLAGFYEQYF. As DNA, the CDR3 is TGCGCCAGCAGCGGGGATCTAGCGGGATTCTACGAGCAGTACTTC.

The V call is TRBV10-3, the J call TRBJ1-2; no clear D. Trimming took off 3 bases at V and 4 bases at J, with 6 bases between the two ends. Germline-derived CDR1 and CDR2 are ENHRY and SYGVKD. The CDR3 sequence is 12 residues long. CDR3 nucleotides: TGTGCCATCAGTGACGGGAGCTATGGCTACACCTTC. Translating it yields CAISDGSYGYTF.

The genes are TRBV19 and TRBJ2-1; D gene ambiguous. The CDR3 sequence is 16 residues long. Germline CDR1 is LNHDA and CDR2 is SQIVND (reference sequence). V was shortened by 1 base and J by 0 bases, with 10 bases between the two germline ends. CDR3 loop: CASSIGAGSSYNEQFF. CDR3 sequence (DNA): TGTGCCAGTAGTATAGGGGCCGGCAGCTCCTACAATGAGCAGTTCTTC.

The genes are TRBV5-1 and TRBJ2-3, with 7 positions matching TRBD1. The V and J ends lost 4 bases and 1 base, in that order; junction bases with no gene match: 3. The CDR3 has 14 residues. Germline-derived CDR1 and CDR2 are SGHRS and YFSETQ. The CDR3 nucleotides are TGCGCCAGCAGCGTGCAGGGGGGCACAGATACGCAGTATTTT. Encoded protein: CASSVQGGTDTQYF.

The V call is TRBV6-1, the J call TRBJ2-1; 12 bases agree with TRBD2. The ends lost 5 bases at V and 6 bases at J; junction bases unmatched: 2. The CDR3 extends over 14 amino acids. Germline CDR1 and CDR2: MNHNS and SASEGT. CDR3 loop: CASSPSGRANEQFF. In DNA, the CDR3 is TGTGCCAGCAGTCCTAGCGGGAGGGCCAATGAGCAGTTCTTC.

V gene TRBV5-4 combines with J gene TRBJ1-1, with D unresolved. The V end was cut by 3 bases, the J end by 1 base, with 7 bases between. Germline V gene sequence: CDR1 SGHNT, CDR2 YYREEE (reference sequence). The length of the CDR3 is 13 residues. This CDR3 is CASSYEKNTEAFF. The CDR3 region has the DNA TGTGCCAGCAGCTACGAGAAGAACACTGAAGCTTTCTTT.

This clone was seen only once. The chain links TRBV15 to TRBJ2-1; 8 nucleotides match TRBD2. The germline CDR1 and CDR2 sequences are LNHNV and YYDKDF (reference sequence). The trim removed 3 bases at V and 2 bases at J, leaving 6 bases unmatched. This CDR3 region has 16 residues. CDR3 sequence reads: CATSRLRGAAYNEQFF. The CDR3 coding sequence is TGTGCCACCAGCAGGTTGCGGGGGGCCGCCTACAATGAGCAGTTCTTC.

This clone has more than one count but fewer than ten. CDR3 sequence: CASSYSKRGYNEKLFF. DNA for the CDR3: TGTGCCAGCAGTTACTCGAAAAGGGGTTATAATGAAAAACTGTTTTTT. The gene calls are TRBV6-6 and TRBJ1-4, with D possibly being TRBD1 (5 bases). Trimming stripped 0 bases from V and 4 bases from J, with 12 bases between. CDR1 MNHNY and CDR2 SVGAGI come from the germline V gene (reference sequence). The CDR3 covers 16 residues.

The chain joins TRBV7-8 to TRBJ2-2; a possible D gene is TRBD2 (6 bases). The V end was cut by 3 bases, the J end by 3 bases, with 14 bases between. CDR1 is SGHVS and CDR2 is FQNEAQ in the germline V gene. The CDR3 is 16 residues long. The CDR3 here is CASSFLASADTGELFF. CDR3 DNA sequence: TGTGCCAGCAGCTTTTTGGCTAGCGCGGACACCGGGGAGCTGTTTTTT.

CDR3 sequence reads: CASSQEGGRAFDEQFF. The CDR3 DNA reads TGTGCCAGCAGCCAAGAAGGCGGGAGGGCCTTCGATGAGCAGTTCTTC. The chain links TRBV4-2 to TRBJ2-1; TRBD2 agrees at 9 bases. In germline, CDR1 is LGHNA, CDR2 YNFKEQ. The V gene end was trimmed by 0 bases and the J gene end by 8 bases; junction bases not matched to a gene: 8. This CDR3 spans 16 amino acids.

The chain combines TRBV2 with TRBJ1-1, with 9 positions matching TRBD1. The CDR3 is made up of 13 amino acids. The V segment lost 7 bases and the J segment 5 bases; nucleotides outside the gene matches: 5. Germline V CDR1 and CDR2: SNHLY, FYNNEI. Here the CDR3 reads CASKQGANTEAFF. The CDR3 nucleotides are TGTGCCAGCAAACAGGGGGCGAATACTGAAGCTTTCTTT.

This clone has a single count. This chain connects TRBV5-1 to TRBJ1-1; tentative D call: TRBD1 (5 bases). This CDR3 is 16 amino acids long. Trimming cost V 3 bases and J 1 base, with 16 bases left between them. Germline V gene data show CDR1 as SGHRS and CDR2 as YFSETQ. The CDR3 nucleotides are TGCGCCAGCAGCTCGTTTGGAGGGGCACAGAACACTGAAGCTTTCTTT. It encodes CASSSFGGAQNTEAFF.

The chain combines TRBV15 with TRBJ2-3; D gene ambiguous. There are 12 residues in the CDR3. Trimming left V 3 bases short and J 5 bases short, with 6 bases between. The germline V gene encodes CDR1 LNHNV and CDR2 YYDKDF (reference sequence). In nucleotides, the CDR3 is TGTGCCACCAGCAGGGGCAGAGATACGCAGTATTTT. Protein sequence: CATSRGRDTQYF.

This clone was found once. V usage is TRBV10-2 and J usage is TRBJ2-7; 13 bases map to TRBD2. This CDR3 is 18 amino acids long. Germline V gene lookup returns CDR1 WSHSY and CDR2 SAAADI. V was pared by 9 bases and J by 3 bases, with 17 bases of the junction left unmatched. The DNA for the CDR3 is TGCGCCAGTCTGCCACTAGCGGGAGGGTCAAACGTTGGCTACGAGCAGTACTTC. This translates into CASLPLAGGSNVGYEQYF.

The chain links TRBV27 to TRBJ2-7, with TRBD1 identical over 9 bases. CDR3 length: 15 amino acids. The V gene's germline CDR1 is MNHEY and CDR2 SMNVEV (reference sequence). The ends lost 0 bases at V and 4 bases at J; junction bases unmatched: 4. The CDR3 sequence is CASSLSGTGTYEQYF. Here the CDR3 DNA reads TGTGCCAGCAGTTTATCGGGGACAGGGACTTACGAGCAGTACTTC.

V is TRBV7-8 and J is TRBJ2-7; D is perhaps TRBD2 (6 bases). CDR1 is SGHVS, CDR2 FQNEAQ, per germline. Trimming pared 2 bases from V and 6 bases from J, leaving 11 bases between. The CDR3 totals 13 residues. CDR3 DNA sequence: TGTGCCAGCAGCTTAAAGAGGGACTTCGAGCAGTACTTC. It specifies CASSLKRDFEQYF. The variable domain in full, with the rest retrieved from reference TRBV7-8 and TRBJ2-7, is GAGVSQSPRYKVAKRGQDVALRCDPISGHVSLFWYQQALGQGPEFLTYFQNEAQLDKSGLPSDRFFAERPEGSVSTLKIQRTQQEDSAVYLCASSLKRDFEQYFGPGTRLTVT.

This clone was picked up one time. The chain carries TRBV11-2 and TRBJ2-1; TRBD2 is a possible D gene (5 bases). This CDR3 has 15 amino acids. V lost 3 bases and J lost 4, with 13 bases in between. Germline assignment: CDR1 SGHAT and CDR2 FQNNGV. CDR3 coding DNA: TGTGCCAGCAGCTTCAAGGACTCAAGTTACAATGAGCAGTTCTTC. Its translation is CASSFKDSSYNEQFF.

This chain connects TRBV2 to TRBJ2-1, with TRBD1 matching 9 bases. With 0 bases clipped from V and 15 bases from J, the junction kept 15 bases outside the gene matches. This CDR3 has 16 amino acids. Germline CDR1 SNHLY, CDR2 FYNNEI. The CDR3 here is CASSEALGQGPFYLFF. The CDR3 DNA reads TGTGCCAGCAGTGAAGCGCTGGGACAGGGTCCGTTTTACCTGTTCTTC.

V gene TRBV6-1 combines with J gene TRBJ1-4; D ambiguous. V lost 10 bases to trimming and J lost 8 bases, with 11 bases between them. This CDR3 comprises 11 residues. Germline V lookup: CDR1 MNHNS, CDR2 SASEGT. CDR3 sequence (DNA): TGTGCCATTACGGCGGGGGAAAAACTGTTTTTT. It yields the protein CAITAGEKLFF.

The V and J genes are TRBV11-2 and TRBJ1-5; D gene uncertain. V dropped 0 bases and J dropped 7 bases, with 10 bases sitting between them. The CDR3 length is 14 residues. Germline V lookup: CDR1 SGHAT, CDR2 FQNNGV. Here the CDR3 DNA reads TGTGCCAGCAGCTTAGAGCCAGGCGAACAGCCCCAGCATTTT. As protein: CASSLEPGEQPQHF.

The gene calls are TRBV5-4 and TRBJ2-1, with TRBD2 matching over 11 bases. The CDR3 sequence is 18 residues long. V gave up 4 bases and J gave up 9 bases; unmatched junction bases: 18. Germline CDR1 reads SGHNT; CDR2 reads YYREEE (reference sequence). CDR3 residues: CASSRDPMTSGARGEQFF. The CDR3 DNA sequence: TGTGCCAGCAGCCGAGACCCCATGACTAGCGGGGCCCGGGGTGAGCAGTTCTTC.